This is a list of T cell receptor beta chains from one sample in a study of T cell responses to AZD1222 COVID-19 vaccine. The assay was immunoSEQ multiplex PCR, and TCRdb's table has in-frame clones only and misses some. The profile shows 55,000 to 65,000 clones, nearly 90% of them singletons. The sequencing here drew on peripheral blood, taken 28 days after the second AZD1222 dose. The source is an adult who received the AZD1222 COVID-19 vaccine. The CDR3 runs from the conserved cysteine through the conserved F or W. The D gene is left open where the match is weak.

J gene: TRBJ2-1; D gene: -; V gene: TRBV5-1; CDR3 protein: CASSPQGGDEQFF
J gene: TRBJ2-6; D gene: TRBD2; V gene: TRBV14; CDR3 protein: CASSHAAGAFSGANVLTF
J gene: TRBJ2-1; D gene: -; V gene: TRBV27; CDR3 protein: CASSLQFF
J gene: TRBJ2-7; D gene: -; V gene: TRBV7-9; CDR3 protein: CASSSVVMNYEQYF
J gene: TRBJ1-3; D gene: TRBD1; V gene: TRBV5-5; CDR3 protein: CASSWGQGGNTIYF
J gene: TRBJ2-7; D gene: TRBD1; V gene: TRBV29-1; CDR3 protein: CSVGTGIYEQYF
J gene: TRBJ2-7; D gene: TRBD2; V gene: TRBV10-1; CDR3 protein: CASSGTSGRAYEQYF
J gene: TRBJ2-3; D gene: -; V gene: TRBV12-3/TRBV12-4; CDR3 protein: CASSLLSTDTQYF
J gene: TRBJ2-7; D gene: TRBD1; V gene: TRBV19; CDR3 protein: CASSSRDRPSYEQYF
J gene: TRBJ2-1; D gene: -; V gene: TRBV7-3; CDR3 protein: CASSPTRSYNEQFF
J gene: TRBJ2-2; D gene: -; V gene: TRBV5-4; CDR3 protein: CASSFPNRRSTGELFF
J gene: TRBJ1-5; D gene: -; V gene: TRBV7-9; CDR3 protein: CASSADYSSQPQHF
J gene: TRBJ1-5; D gene: -; V gene: TRBV10-2; CDR3 protein: CASSESVSNQPQHF
J gene: TRBJ2-7; D gene: TRBD2; V gene: TRBV29-1; CDR3 protein: CSVEGLADEQYF
J gene: TRBJ2-7; D gene: TRBD2; V gene: TRBV19; CDR3 protein: CASSRGGLATSEQYF
J gene: TRBJ2-3; D gene: -; V gene: TRBV19; CDR3 protein: CASSSGPSTDTQYF
J gene: TRBJ1-5; D gene: TRBD1; V gene: TRBV30; CDR3 protein: CAWSVGTVEPQHF
J gene: TRBJ1-6; D gene: TRBD1; V gene: TRBV4-2; CDR3 protein: CASSQRDSASNSPLHF
J gene: TRBJ2-2; D gene: -; V gene: TRBV20-1; CDR3 protein: CSASDTGELFF
J gene: TRBJ2-1; D gene: TRBD2; V gene: TRBV24-1; CDR3 protein: CATSVPGTSGNNEQFF
J gene: TRBJ1-2; D gene: TRBD1; V gene: TRBV5-1; CDR3 protein: CASTRDRDGYTF
J gene: TRBJ1-4; D gene: -; V gene: TRBV6-5; CDR3 protein: CASSRGLGEKLFF
J gene: TRBJ2-5; D gene: -; V gene: TRBV18; CDR3 protein: CASHGNSQETQYF
J gene: TRBJ2-7; D gene: TRBD1; V gene: TRBV7-8; CDR3 protein: CASSLAGTGSSGPTYEQYF
J gene: TRBJ2-7; D gene: TRBD2; V gene: TRBV29-1; CDR3 protein: CSVGGRAEGGEQYF
J gene: TRBJ2-2; D gene: TRBD2; V gene: TRBV6-2/TRBV6-3; CDR3 protein: CASSPETGLAATGELFF
J gene: TRBJ2-5; D gene: -; V gene: TRBV7-2; CDR3 protein: CASSFDPETKETQYF
J gene: TRBJ1-6; D gene: TRBD1; V gene: TRBV9; CDR3 protein: CASSPGDRETSPLHF
J gene: TRBJ2-7; D gene: TRBD2; V gene: TRBV19; CDR3 protein: CASSIWAGPVAGGTYEQYF
J gene: TRBJ2-7; D gene: TRBD2; V gene: TRBV3-1/TRBV3-2; CDR3 protein: CASSQGLAGGLKGGHEQYF
J gene: TRBJ1-1; D gene: -; V gene: TRBV5-1; CDR3 protein: CASSTGQPLNTEAFF
J gene: TRBJ2-5; D gene: -; V gene: TRBV9; CDR3 protein: CASSVGTIREETQYF
J gene: TRBJ2-7; D gene: TRBD2; V gene: TRBV7-8; CDR3 protein: CASSLGASGAGEQYF
J gene: TRBJ1-5; D gene: -; V gene: TRBV28; CDR3 protein: CASRGQSNQPQHF
J gene: TRBJ2-7; D gene: -; V gene: TRBV6-5; CDR3 protein: CASSKGRAYEQYF
J gene: TRBJ1-1; D gene: -; V gene: TRBV6-5; CDR3 protein: CASSTTAMNTEAFF
J gene: TRBJ1-2; D gene: -; V gene: TRBV9; CDR3 protein: CASSVGRGRLGGYTF
J gene: TRBJ2-1; D gene: TRBD2; V gene: TRBV12-5; CDR3 protein: CASGPGLAENNEQFF
J gene: TRBJ1-3; D gene: -; V gene: TRBV11-1; CDR3 protein: CASSQRTGTGNTIYF
J gene: TRBJ1-6; D gene: -; V gene: TRBV2; CDR3 protein: CASSAGPSYNSPLHF
J gene: TRBJ2-3; D gene: TRBD2; V gene: TRBV18; CDR3 protein: CASSRETSGLTDTQYF